This T cell receptor (beta chain) was identified during a study of blood T cells in healthy people across ages. The study, taken as a whole, reports: Investigators viewed diversity estimates from one million T cells as underestimates, the study reported.

With respect to this clonotype: Antigen: not known.

The CDR3 loop spans 12 amino acids. V dropped 6 bases and J dropped 7 bases, with 9 bases sitting between them. Germline V gene data show CDR1 as MNHEY and CDR2 as SMNVEV (reference sequence). Combining a sample-barcoded 5' primer with a J-beta primer mix, a second PCR ran for roughly 7 to 12 cycles. TCRdb reanalysed the 5' RACE reads using MiXCR and keeps one entry per CDR3 protein. The sample has roughly 1,000,000 distinct CDR3 sequences, almost 25% seen once. This same sample was also taken into another study, of T cells of mothers and their children. As that report states: Donation involved three healthy Caucasian mothers and the six children that they had.

This clonotype was sampled from a girl aged 2-10 years in good health. Sequenced input: blood. The rearrangement uses TRBV27 and TRBJ2-2; D gene ambiguous. The CDR3 nucleotides read TGTGCCAGCAGATACAGTAACGGGGAGCTGTTTTTT. Protein product: CASRYSNGELFF.